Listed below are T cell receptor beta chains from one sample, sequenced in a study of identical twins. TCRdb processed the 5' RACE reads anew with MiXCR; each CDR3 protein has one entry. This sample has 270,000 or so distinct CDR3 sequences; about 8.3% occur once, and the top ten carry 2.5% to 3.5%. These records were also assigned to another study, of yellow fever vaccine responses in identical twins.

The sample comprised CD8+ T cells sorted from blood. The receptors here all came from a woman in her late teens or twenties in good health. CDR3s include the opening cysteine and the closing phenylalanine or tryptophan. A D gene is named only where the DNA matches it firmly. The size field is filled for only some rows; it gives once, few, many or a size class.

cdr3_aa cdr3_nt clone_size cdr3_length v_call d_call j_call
CASSTNTGELFF TGTGCCAGCAGCACGAACACCGGGGAGCTGTTTTTT many 12 TRBV9 NA TRBJ2-2
CASRGTGKQYF TGCGCCAGCAGGGGGACAGGGAAACAGTACTTC few 11 TRBV10-2 TRBD1 TRBJ2-7
CASSHLRGEETQYF TGCGCCAGCAGCCACCTAAGGGGGGAAGAGACCCAGTACTTC many 14 TRBV4-1 NA TRBJ2-5
CASSSGVSTEAFF TGCGCCAGCAGTTCGGGGGTTAGCACTGAAGCTTTCTTT many 13 TRBV4-1 NA TRBJ1-1
CASSQDQGGGEQYF TGTGCCAGCAGCCAAGATCAGGGGGGGGGCGAGCAGTACTTC few 14 TRBV4-2 NA TRBJ2-7
CSARDGSGTSYNEQFF TGCAGTGCTAGAGACGGTAGCGGGACCTCCTACAATGAGCAGTTCTTC NA 16 TRBV20-1 TRBD2 TRBJ2-1
CASSQNLPDWTGPDTQYF TGTGCCAGCAGCCAAAACCTTCCGGACTGGACAGGGCCAGATACGCAGTATTTT few 18 TRBV11-2 TRBD1 TRBJ2-3
CASSLLESSPWETQYF TGTGCCAGCAGCTTATTGGAGTCTAGTCCTTGGGAGACCCAGTACTTC few 16 TRBV7-9 NA TRBJ2-5
CSVEGLASYNEQFF TGCAGCGTTGAAGGACTAGCCTCCTACAATGAGCAGTTCTTC NA 14 TRBV29-1 TRBD2 TRBJ2-1
CASSTRQGPETQYF TGTGCCAGCAGTACAAGACAGGGTCCAGAGACCCAGTACTTC few 14 TRBV27 TRBD1 TRBJ2-5
CASNKGHEQFF TGTGCCAGCAATAAGGGGCATGAGCAGTTCTTC many 11 TRBV7-9 NA TRBJ2-1